This record covers a single T cell receptor beta chain. What it binds is unknown. This sample is part of a study of cytomegalovirus exposure and HLA in healthy donors. Broader study findings: Three chains tied to CMV proved CMV antigen-specific in vitro. V- and J-gene trimming of TCR beta was linked (in a later analysis) to a missense DCLRE1C variant. A highly shared variant cluster was judged a likely technical artifact.

CDR1 SGHNT and CDR2 YYREEE come from the germline V gene (reference sequence). The CDR3 runs 16 residues. The V gene lost 4 bases and the J gene lost 1 base, with 14 bases spanning the gap. Researchers ran the PCR with 60 Vbeta and 13 Jbeta primers. TCRdb's copy holds only in-frame clones and misses some; the assay was immunoSEQ multiplex PCR. The table has approximately 190,000 clones, about 80% seen once. The chain recombines TRBV5-4 with TRBJ2-2; the D is unclear. The sequenced sample was PBMCs. The source of this sequence is a young woman in good health and CMV-seropositive. The CDR3, as DNA: TGTGCCAGCAGCAACGTTCAGACGGGGAACACCGGGGAGCTGTTTTTT. Translating it yields CASSNVQTGNTGELFF.